This T cell receptor (beta chain) was recorded in a study of T-cell memory formation after mild COVID-19. A few counts support this clonotype. V lost 2 bases, J lost 1 base, and 5 bases lay in between. Germline loops: CDR1 LGHNA, CDR2 YSLEER. The CDR3 sequence is 13 residues long. One entry per CDR3 protein results from TCRdb running MiXCR on the 5' RACE reads. The sample carries hundreds of thousands of distinct CDR3 sequences, less than 25% recorded once. What was sequenced was PBMCs or a T cell subset sorted from them (not recorded which). The receptor was derived from an adult woman who had mild COVID-19 (a few samples of this study predate the infection). Cell type and time point are not known. The V and J genes are TRBV4-3 and TRBJ1-1; D not certain. DNA for the CDR3: TGCGCCAGCAGCCAAAAAACGAACACTGAAGCTTTCTTT. This encodes CASSQKTNTEAFF.